This T cell receptor (beta chain) emerged from a study of cytomegalovirus exposure and HLA in healthy donors. Points from the study as a whole: TCR beta sequences reportedly predicted most subjects' HLA-A and HLA-B alleles accurately.

The CDR3 has 12 amino acids. Trimming took off 8 bases at V and 7 bases at J, with 11 bases between the two ends. Germline values: CDR1 WNHNN, CDR2 SYGVQD (reference sequence). With 60 Vbeta and 13 Jbeta primers, the PCR was carried out. TCRdb's copy holds only in-frame clones and misses some; the assay was immunoSEQ multiplex PCR. This listing includes under 200,000 clones. As regards this clone: The antigen is not known.

The TCR originated in a man aged 25-45 years in good health and CMV-seronegative. The rearrangement links TRBV10-1 to TRBJ2-2; a weak D match, TRBD2 (6 bases). The sample was PBMCs. CDR3 bases: TGCGCCAGCGGCCTAGCGTTCGGGGAGCTGTTTTTT. Protein: CASGLAFGELFF.